There are a few counts of the clone carrying this TCR beta chain. Its antigen is undetermined. Unique molecular identifiers featured in how the TCRbeta library was prepared. MiXCR, applied by TCRdb to the PCR reads, yields one record per CDR3 protein. The repertoire holds hundreds of thousands of distinct CDR3 sequences, with over 15% as singletons. With 3 bases removed from V and 2 bases from J, the gap between germline ends came to 11 bases. CDR3 length: 14 residues. Germline V CDR1 and CDR2: MNHEY, SMNVEV (reference sequence). These data belong to a study of T-cell reconstitution after alpha-beta-depleted transplantation in children. Overall study results and limits: Reportedly, alpha-beta T cells present about two months post-transplant originated from several hundred expanded clones of graft origin. Counts and diversity of T cells one year after transplant came mostly from newly produced T cells.

The chain joins TRBV27 to TRBJ2-7; D is unresolved. Sample: PBMCs, mostly from graft donor cells, taken 360 days after TCRalphabeta/CD19-depleted stem cell transplant. This receptor was identified in a male patient aged 2-9 years who had a stem cell transplant for acute lymphoblastic leukemia, so the T cells may come from the graft donor. The CDR3 DNA reads TGTGCCAGCAGTTTGGGCCCCTTTGCCTACGAGCAGTACTTC. Translating it yields CASSLGPFAYEQYF.